Shown below are 30 T cell receptor beta chains from a single sample sequenced in a study of shared clonotypes between healthy human individuals. Using immunoSEQ multiplex PCR, the repertoire was profiled, and TCRdb retains in-frame clones only, with some absent. The table shows some 500,000 clones, with approximately 71% occurring only once. The specimen sequenced was PBMCs. These receptors originate from a woman aged 40 to 49 in good health. Some clones in this sample may be carry-over from other donors' samples.

The chain recombines TRBV11-2 with TRBJ2-3; 9 nucleotides agree with TRBD1. This CDR3 contains 14 residues. CDR1 and CDR2 (germline): SGHAT, FQNNGV. V shed 5 bases and J 4 bases; nucleotides not matched to a gene: 4. DNA for the CDR3: TGTGCCAGCAGCCAGGGACAGGGATCAGATACGCAGTATTTT. Its translation: CASSQGQGSDTQYF. Together with reference TRBV11-2 and TRBJ2-3, the CDR3 gives the full variable domain: EAGVAQSPRYKIIEKRQSVAFWCNPISGHATLYWYQQILGQGPKLLIQFQNNGVVDDSQLPKDRFSAERLKGVDSTLKIQPAKLEDSAVYLCASSQGQGSDTQYFGPGTRLTVL.

As for this clone: A single base is all that separates this from a far larger clone, so a read error is likely. The chain couples TRBV27 to TRBJ1-5; 7 bases are shared with TRBD1. Germline CDR1 is MNHEY and CDR2 is SMNVEV (reference sequence). This CDR3 comprises 14 residues. The CDR3 region has the DNA TGTGCCAGTAACAGGGGTGGAAGCAATCAGCCCCGGCATTTT. Encoded protein: CASNRGGSNQPRHF.

The V and J genes are TRBV7-9 and TRBJ2-1; TRBD2 matches 9 bases. CDR1 SEHNR and CDR2 FQNEAQ come from the germline V gene (reference sequence). J gave up 5 bases and V 5 bases, and 4 bases lay outside the gene matches. The CDR3 runs to 14 residues. This CDR3 reads CASSRLADNNEQFF. As DNA, the CDR3 is TGTGCCAGCAGCCGACTAGCGGACAACAATGAGCAGTTCTTC.

V gene TRBV19 combines with J gene TRBJ2-2; maybe TRBD1 (6 bases). There are 14 residues in the CDR3. V lost 4 bases and J lost 4, with 10 bases in between. CDR1 and CDR2 (germline): LNHDA, SQIVND (reference sequence). CDR3 sequence (DNA): TGTGCCAGTAGTACGACAGGAATCACCGGGGAGCTGTTTTTT. Translated: CASSTTGITGELFF.

The chain links TRBV7-8 to TRBJ2-7; the match to TRBD2 covers 8 bases. Germline V gene lookup returns CDR1 SGHVS and CDR2 FQNEAQ. The CDR3 covers 14 residues. Trimming removed 6 bases from V and 2 bases from J; junction bases left unmatched: 6. The CDR3 DNA follows: TGTGCCAGCAGTTGGGGTAGCGGGGCCTACGAGCAGTACTTC. It is translated as CASSWGSGAYEQYF.

This sequence joins TRBV4-1 and TRBJ1-4, with TRBD1 matching over 8 bases. Losses at the gene ends were 0 bases for V and 13 bases for J; bases not matched to a gene: 4. CDR3 length equals 13 residues. CDR1 is MGHRA and CDR2 is YSYEKL in the germline V gene. The CDR3 DNA is TGCGCCAGCAGCCAAGAGAGGGGGACAGGACTGTTTTTT. Amino acids: CASSQERGTGLFF.

The V gene is TRBV6-5, the J gene TRBJ2-5, with 9 bases fitting TRBD1. Unmatched junction bases numbered 8, after V lost 5 bases and J lost 4 bases. Per germline, CDR1 MNHEY and CDR2 SVGAGI. The CDR3 spans 15 residues. This CDR3 reads CASSTGTGSTETQYF. CDR3 sequence (DNA): TGTGCCAGCAGTACCGGGACAGGGTCAACAGAGACCCAGTACTTC.

This sequence joins TRBV6-6 and TRBJ1-2; unclear D gene. This CDR3 contains 12 residues. CDR1 and CDR2 from the germline V gene are MNHNY and SVGAGI (reference sequence). The V end lost 5 bases, the J end lost 4 bases, and 8 bases lay between the germline ends. CDR3 protein: CASSGSSYGYTF. In DNA, the CDR3 is TGTGCCAGCAGTGGGTCCTCCTATGGCTACACCTTC.

As to this clone: This could be a read error, since a much larger clone is one nucleotide away. V gene TRBV6-5 combines with J gene TRBJ1-3; perhaps TRBD1 as D (6 bases). V was pared by 4 bases and J by 11 bases, with 24 bases between. CDR3 size: 16 residues. Germline values: CDR1 MNHEY, CDR2 SVGAGI. DNA of the CDR3: TGTGCCAGCAGTTCGGGGGGGGCAGACGGTGGCGGCGCCATATATTTT. It yields the protein CASSSGGADGGGAIYF.

The V gene is TRBV5-6, the J gene TRBJ2-5; D tentatively fits TRBD1 or TRBD2 (6 bases each). The V end was cut by 5 bases, the J end by 2 bases, with 10 bases between. The V gene's germline CDR1 is SGHDT and CDR2 YYEEEE. The CDR3 is 13 amino acids. The CDR3 region is CASRGGWQETQYF. As DNA, the CDR3 is TGTGCCAGCAGGGGGGGCTGGCAAGAGACCCAGTACTTC.

The V gene is TRBV5-1, the J gene TRBJ2-3; D is undetermined. CDR3 length: 15 residues. The germline V and J ends were trimmed by 2 bases and 2 bases, with 12 bases remaining between them. Per germline, CDR1 SGHRS and CDR2 YFSETQ. The CDR3 DNA reads as TGCGCCAGCAGCTTCCGAAACAGCTTCACAGATACGCAGTATTTT. Residues: CASSFRNSFTDTQYF.

This clone was seen a handful of times. The chain uses TRBV5-4 and TRBJ2-7; D could derive from TRBD1 or TRBD2 (5 bases each). Germline values: CDR1 SGHNT, CDR2 YYREEE (reference sequence). The CDR3 runs 16 residues. Trimming took off 4 bases at V and 0 bases at J, with 17 bases between the two ends. The CDR3 sequence: CASSNPPGASSYEQYF. CDR3 DNA: TGTGCCAGCAGCAATCCCCCCGGGGCGAGCTCCTACGAGCAGTACTTC.

V and J are TRBV19 and TRBJ2-5, with D possibly matching TRBD1 (6 bases). Trimming left V 5 bases short and J 0 bases short, with 19 bases between. The CDR3 has 17 amino acids. The germline V gene encodes CDR1 LNHDA and CDR2 SQIVND (reference sequence). CDR3 sequence reads: CASSPTMDRIYQETQYF. CDR3 in DNA: TGTGCCAGTAGTCCGACGATGGACAGAATTTACCAAGAGACCCAGTACTTC.

A remark on this clone: The CDR3 carries no conserved terminal phenylalanine or tryptophan, so it likely arises from a read error. The limits of the CDR3 on the DNA are not certain, so only TCRdb's listed CDR3 is given. The chain employs TRBV20-1 and TRBJ2-7. The CDR3 totals 11 residues, both ends included. Germline lookup yields CDR1 DFQATT and CDR2 SNEGSKA (reference sequence). CDR3 sequence: CSARASYEQHL.

V usage is TRBV5-1 and J usage is TRBJ1-2; TRBD1 matches 8 bases. The CDR3 extends over 13 amino acids. CDR1 is SGHRS, CDR2 YFSETQ, per germline. V lost 3 bases, J lost 4 bases, and 2 bases stayed unmatched. The CDR3 nucleotides read TGCGCCAGCAGCTCTGGACAGGGCTATGGCTACACCTTC. It translates to CASSSGQGYGYTF.

This chain links TRBV19 with TRBJ2-3; D unclear. CDR3 length: 13 residues. Trimming stripped 0 bases from V and 4 bases from J, with 5 bases between. CDR1 and CDR2 (germline): LNHDA, SQIVND (reference sequence). CDR3 in amino acids: CASSIEQSDTQYF. In nucleotides, the CDR3 is TGTGCCAGTAGTATAGAGCAGTCAGATACGCAGTATTTT.

The rearrangement uses TRBV4-2 and TRBJ2-5, with TRBD2 as a possible D gene (6 bases). Trimming stripped 3 bases from V and 0 bases from J, with 11 bases between. The CDR3 totals 15 residues. Germline values: CDR1 LGHNA, CDR2 YNFKEQ. CDR3 coding DNA: TGTGCCAGCAGCCAGGTAGAGCGGGACCAAGAGACCCAGTACTTC. Amino acids: CASSQVERDQETQYF.

CDR3 protein: CASSEWGTGTEETQYF. CDR3 in DNA: TGTGCCAGCAGTGAATGGGGAACCGGGACCGAAGAGACCCAGTACTTC. This chain uses TRBV25-1 with TRBJ2-5; D could derive from TRBD1 or TRBD2 (5 bases each). The CDR3 has 16 residues. Germline V gene lookup returns CDR1 MGHDK and CDR2 SYGVNS. V was clipped by 1 base and J by 3 bases, with 15 bases between them.

Concerning this clone: Other DNA sequences in this specimen translate into the identical CDR3. CDR3 amino acids: CASSPDRVYGYTF. CDR3 DNA: TGTGCCAGCTCACCGGACAGGGTCTATGGCTACACCTTC. The chain has TRBV18 and TRBJ1-2, with TRBD1 identical over 8 bases. V was clipped by 3 bases and J by 4 bases; unmatched bases: 1. The CDR3 contains 13 residues. CDR1 and CDR2 (germline): KGHSH, LQKENI.

The V gene is TRBV13, the J gene TRBJ2-7, with 12 bases fitting TRBD2. The V segment lost 0 bases and the J segment 0 bases; nucleotides outside the gene matches: 6. The length of the CDR3 is 18 residues. CDR1 PRHDT and CDR2 FYEKMQ come from the germline V gene (reference sequence). The DNA for the CDR3 is TGTGCCAGCAGCTTAGGACTAGCGGGAGGTATGTACTCCTACGAGCAGTACTTC. Translation: CASSLGLAGGMYSYEQYF.

The chain is built from TRBV6-5 and TRBJ1-5; D possibly corresponds to TRBD1 (6 bases). CDR3 size: 15 residues. V was clipped by 0 bases and J by 6 bases, with 12 bases between them. Germline V gene sequence: CDR1 MNHEY, CDR2 SVGAGI. Here the CDR3 reads CASSYSMGAGQPQHF. DNA for the CDR3: TGTGCCAGCAGTTACTCGATGGGGGCCGGTCAGCCCCAGCATTTT.

Note on this clone: Other DNA sequences from this sample encode an identical CDR3 as well. The chain is built from TRBV20-1 and TRBJ2-7; D is perhaps TRBD2 (5 bases). Trimming cost V 6 bases and J 0 bases, with 6 bases left between them. There are 11 residues in the CDR3. Germline CDR1 is DFQATT and CDR2 is SNEGSKA (reference sequence). CDR3 region: CSARGSYEQYF. The CDR3 bases are TGCAGTGCCCGGGGCTCCTACGAGCAGTACTTC.

Comments on this clone: This likely reflects a read error, since a far larger clone is one base away. Within the sample, other DNA sequences also encode this same CDR3. The chain combines TRBV6-4 with TRBJ2-3, with 10 bases that match TRBD1. This CDR3 is built from 14 residues. Germline V gives CDR1 MRHNA, CDR2 SNTAGT. V lost 8 bases, J lost 6 bases, and 8 bases stayed unmatched. The CDR3 reads CASGAGTGADTQYF. As DNA, the CDR3 is TGTGCCAGCGGAGCAGGGACAGGGGCGGATACGCAGTATTTT.

The chain employs TRBV9 and TRBJ1-1; D is undetermined. This CDR3 comprises 15 residues. CDR1 is SGDLS and CDR2 is YYNGEE in the germline V gene. V shed 0 bases and J shed 6 bases, with 15 bases lying between them. CDR3 in amino acids: CASSVDLGRAAEAFF. The DNA for the CDR3 is TGTGCCAGCAGCGTAGATCTGGGGAGGGCTGCTGAAGCTTTCTTT.

The rearrangement links TRBV28 to TRBJ2-1; possibly TRBD2 for D (6 bases). The germline V gene has CDR1 MDHEN and CDR2 SYDVKM. The CDR3 extends over 11 amino acids. The CDR3 is CASGAYNEQFF. DNA of the CDR3: TGTGCTAGCGGAGCTTACAATGAGCAGTTCTTC.

The chain carries TRBV18 and TRBJ2-5; 9 bases are shared with TRBD2. Germline CDR1 is KGHSH and CDR2 is LQKENI. CDR3 length: 16 amino acids. Losses at the gene ends were 3 bases for V and 4 bases for J; bases not matched to a gene: 9. Here the CDR3 reads CASSPGLAGWGETQYF. Here the CDR3 DNA reads TGTGCCAGCTCACCCGGGCTAGCGGGATGGGGAGAGACCCAGTACTTC.

The table lists this clone with a count of one. The chain uses TRBV28 and TRBJ2-5; 10 bases match TRBD2. With 8 bases clipped from V and 1 base from J, the junction kept 10 bases outside the gene matches. The CDR3 contains 16 residues. Germline V gene data show CDR1 as MDHEN and CDR2 as SYDVKM. The CDR3 sequence: CASLSSGSGPQETQYF. The CDR3 coding sequence is TGTGCCAGCTTATCTAGCGGGAGTGGCCCCCAAGAGACCCAGTACTTC.

This rearrangement joins TRBV2 to TRBJ2-5, with D perhaps matching TRBD2 (6 bases). V lost 5 bases to trimming and J lost 1 base, with 11 bases between them. There are 14 residues in the CDR3. CDR1 SNHLY and CDR2 FYNNEI come from the germline V gene. The CDR3 spells CASSSRTTQETQYF. The CDR3 DNA reads as TGTGCCAGCAGTTCCCGGACTACCCAAGAGACCCAGTACTTC.

The chain has TRBV5-4 and TRBJ2-3; TRBD2 agrees at 13 bases. With 4 bases clipped from V and 5 bases from J, the junction kept 7 bases outside the gene matches. CDR1 and CDR2 from the germline V gene are SGHNT and YYREEE (reference sequence). CDR3 length: 16 amino acids. The CDR3 reads CASSGGLAGVGDTQYF. The CDR3 DNA reads TGTGCCAGCAGCGGCGGACTAGCGGGAGTCGGAGATACGCAGTATTTT.

The chain carries TRBV15 and TRBJ2-2, with 7 nucleotides matching TRBD1. V lost 0 bases to trimming and J lost 0 bases; unmatched junction nucleotides: 7. The CDR3 sequence is 18 residues long. Germline lookup yields CDR1 LNHNV and CDR2 YYDKDF (reference sequence). CDR3 sequence reads: CATSRDQGVSANTGELFF. In nucleotides, the CDR3 is TGTGCCACCAGCAGAGATCAGGGGGTGAGCGCGAACACCGGGGAGCTGTTTTTT.